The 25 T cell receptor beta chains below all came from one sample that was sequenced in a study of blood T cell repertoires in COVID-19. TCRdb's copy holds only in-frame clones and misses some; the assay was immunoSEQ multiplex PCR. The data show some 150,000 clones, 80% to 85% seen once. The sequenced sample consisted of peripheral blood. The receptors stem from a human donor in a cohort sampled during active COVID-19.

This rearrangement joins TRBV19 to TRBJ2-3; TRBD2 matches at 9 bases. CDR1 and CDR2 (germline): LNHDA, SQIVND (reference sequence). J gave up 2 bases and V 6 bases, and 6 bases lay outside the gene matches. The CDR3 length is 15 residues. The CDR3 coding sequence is TGTGCCAGTAGGAGTAGCGGGGGCTTCACAGATACGCAGTATTTT. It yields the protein CASRSSGGFTDTQYF.

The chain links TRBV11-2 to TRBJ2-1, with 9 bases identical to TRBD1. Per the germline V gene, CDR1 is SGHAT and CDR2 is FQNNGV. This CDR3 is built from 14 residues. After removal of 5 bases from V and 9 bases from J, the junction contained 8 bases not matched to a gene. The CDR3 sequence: CASSPDRGVGEQFF. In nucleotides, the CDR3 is TGTGCCAGCAGCCCCGACAGGGGGGTGGGTGAGCAGTTCTTC.

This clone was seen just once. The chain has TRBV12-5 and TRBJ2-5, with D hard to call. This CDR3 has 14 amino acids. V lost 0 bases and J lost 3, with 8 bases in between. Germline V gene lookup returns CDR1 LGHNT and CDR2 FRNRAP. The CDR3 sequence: CASGLVNFEETQYF. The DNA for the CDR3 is TGTGCTAGTGGTTTGGTAAATTTCGAAGAGACCCAGTACTTC. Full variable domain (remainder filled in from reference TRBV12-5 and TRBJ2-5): DARVTQTPRHKVTEMGQEVTMRCQPILGHNTVFWYRQTMMQGLELLAYFRNRAPLDDSGMPKDRFSAEMPDATLATLKIQPSEPRDSAVYFCASGLVNFEETQYFGPGTRLLVL.

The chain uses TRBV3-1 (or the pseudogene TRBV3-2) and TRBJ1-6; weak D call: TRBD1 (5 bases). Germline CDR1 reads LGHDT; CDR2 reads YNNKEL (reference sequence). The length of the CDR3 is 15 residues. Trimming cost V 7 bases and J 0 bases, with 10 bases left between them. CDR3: CASNRGVSYNSPLHF. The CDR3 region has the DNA TGTGCCAGCAATCGGGGGGTCTCCTATAATTCACCCCTCCACTTT.

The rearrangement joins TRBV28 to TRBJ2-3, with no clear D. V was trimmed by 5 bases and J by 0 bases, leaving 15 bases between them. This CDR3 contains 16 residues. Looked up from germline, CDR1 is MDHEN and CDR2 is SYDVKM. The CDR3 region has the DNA TGTGCCAGCAGTCAAGTAGCCGTCGGTAGCACAGATACGCAGTATTTT. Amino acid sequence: CASSQVAVGSTDTQYF.

CDR3 in DNA: TGTGCCAGCAGCTTAGTACGGAAAGGGGGAGCAGATACGCAGTATTTT. As protein: CASSLVRKGGADTQYF. The chain employs TRBV7-9 and TRBJ2-3, with D possibly matching TRBD1 (6 bases). With 1 base removed from V and 4 bases from J, the gap between germline ends came to 15 bases. Germline assignment: CDR1 SEHNR and CDR2 FQNEAQ (reference sequence). This CDR3 contains 16 residues.

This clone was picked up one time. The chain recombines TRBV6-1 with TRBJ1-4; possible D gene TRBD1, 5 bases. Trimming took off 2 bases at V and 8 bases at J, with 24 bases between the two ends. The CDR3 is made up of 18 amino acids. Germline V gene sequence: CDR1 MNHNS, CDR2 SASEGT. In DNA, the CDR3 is TGTGCCAGCAGTGAATCGTACCCGGGGGGAGGTCCTCGAGAAAAACTGTTTTTT. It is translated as CASSESYPGGGPREKLFF.

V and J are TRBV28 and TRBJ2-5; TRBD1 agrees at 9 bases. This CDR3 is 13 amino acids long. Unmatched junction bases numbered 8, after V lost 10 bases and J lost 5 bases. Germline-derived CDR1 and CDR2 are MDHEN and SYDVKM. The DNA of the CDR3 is TGTGCCACACGGGACAGGGTTAGGGAGACCCAGTACTTC. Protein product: CATRDRVRETQYF.

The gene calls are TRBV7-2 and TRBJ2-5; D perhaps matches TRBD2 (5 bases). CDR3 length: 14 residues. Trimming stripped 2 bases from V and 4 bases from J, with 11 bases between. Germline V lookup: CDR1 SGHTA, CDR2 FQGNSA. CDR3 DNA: TGTGCCAGCAGCTTATCTCTAGGGAGAGAGACCCAGTACTTC. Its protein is CASSLSLGRETQYF.

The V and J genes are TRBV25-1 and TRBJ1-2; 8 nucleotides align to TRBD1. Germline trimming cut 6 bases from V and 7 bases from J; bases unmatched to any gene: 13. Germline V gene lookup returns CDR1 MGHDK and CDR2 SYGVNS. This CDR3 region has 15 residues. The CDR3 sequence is CASRETGEVSGGYTF. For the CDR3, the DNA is TGTGCCAGCAGGGAGACAGGGGAGGTGTCGGGTGGCTACACCTTC.

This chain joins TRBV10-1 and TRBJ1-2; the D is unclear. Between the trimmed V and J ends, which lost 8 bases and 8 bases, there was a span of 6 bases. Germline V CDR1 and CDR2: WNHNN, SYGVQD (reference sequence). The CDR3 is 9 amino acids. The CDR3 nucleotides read TGCGCCAGCGAGACAGGCTACACCTTC. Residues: CASETGYTF.

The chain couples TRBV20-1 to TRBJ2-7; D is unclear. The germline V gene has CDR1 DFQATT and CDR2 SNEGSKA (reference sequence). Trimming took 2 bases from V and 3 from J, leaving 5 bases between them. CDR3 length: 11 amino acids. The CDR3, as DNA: TGCAGTGCTAGAACCGGCTACGAGCAGTACTTC. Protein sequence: CSARTGYEQYF.

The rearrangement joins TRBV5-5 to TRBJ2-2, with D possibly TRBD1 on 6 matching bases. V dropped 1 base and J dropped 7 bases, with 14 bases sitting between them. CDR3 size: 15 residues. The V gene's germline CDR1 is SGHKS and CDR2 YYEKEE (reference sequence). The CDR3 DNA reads TGTGCCAGCAGCTTGCTGGGGGCGCAGAGCGGGGAGCTGTTTTTT. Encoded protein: CASSLLGAQSGELFF.

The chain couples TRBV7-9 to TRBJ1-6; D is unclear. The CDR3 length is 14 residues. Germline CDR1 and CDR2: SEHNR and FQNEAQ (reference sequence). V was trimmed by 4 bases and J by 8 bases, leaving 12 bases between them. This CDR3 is CASSSNRDYSPLHF. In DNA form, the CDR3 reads TGTGCCAGCAGCTCCAACCGGGATTATTCACCCCTCCACTTT.

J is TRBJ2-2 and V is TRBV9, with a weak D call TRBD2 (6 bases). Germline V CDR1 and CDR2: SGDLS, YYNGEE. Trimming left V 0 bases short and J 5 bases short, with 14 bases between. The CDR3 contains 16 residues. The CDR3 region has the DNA TGTGCCAGCAGCGTAGATGTGGAGGGCCGGACCGGGGAGCTGTTTTTT. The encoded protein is CASSVDVEGRTGELFF.

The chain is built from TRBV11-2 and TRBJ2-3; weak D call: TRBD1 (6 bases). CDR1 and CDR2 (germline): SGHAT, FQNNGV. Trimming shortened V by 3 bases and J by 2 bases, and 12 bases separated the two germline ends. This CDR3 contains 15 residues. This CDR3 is CASSFGQTLTDTQYF. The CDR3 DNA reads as TGTGCCAGCAGCTTCGGACAGACTCTCACAGATACGCAGTATTTT.

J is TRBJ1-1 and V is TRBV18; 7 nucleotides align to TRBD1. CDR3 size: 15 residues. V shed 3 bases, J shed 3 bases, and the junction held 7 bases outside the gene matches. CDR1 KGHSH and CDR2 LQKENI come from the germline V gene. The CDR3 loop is CASSPGTAYDTEAFF. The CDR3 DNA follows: TGTGCCAGCTCACCGGGGACAGCTTACGACACTGAAGCTTTCTTT.

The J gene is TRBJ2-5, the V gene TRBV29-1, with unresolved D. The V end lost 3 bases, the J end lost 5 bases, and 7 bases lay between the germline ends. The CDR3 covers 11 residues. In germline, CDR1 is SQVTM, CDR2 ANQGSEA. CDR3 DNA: TGCAGCGTTGATTCTGCGGAGACCCAGTACTTC. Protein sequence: CSVDSAETQYF.

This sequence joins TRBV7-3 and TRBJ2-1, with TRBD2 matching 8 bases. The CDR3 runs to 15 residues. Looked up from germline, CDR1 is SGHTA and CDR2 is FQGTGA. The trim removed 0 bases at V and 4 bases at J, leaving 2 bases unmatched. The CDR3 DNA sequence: TGTGCCAGCAGCTTAACTAGCGGGGCTTACAATGAGCAGTTCTTC. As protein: CASSLTSGAYNEQFF.

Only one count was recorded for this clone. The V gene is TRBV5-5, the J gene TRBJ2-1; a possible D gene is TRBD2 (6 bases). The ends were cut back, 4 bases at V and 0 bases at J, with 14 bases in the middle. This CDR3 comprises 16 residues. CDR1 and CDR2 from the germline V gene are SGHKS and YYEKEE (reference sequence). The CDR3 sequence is CASSPEPGSSYNEQFF. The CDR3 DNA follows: TGTGCCAGCAGCCCGGAGCCCGGGAGCTCCTACAATGAGCAGTTCTTC. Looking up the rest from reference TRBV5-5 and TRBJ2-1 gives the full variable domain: DAGVTQSPTHLIKTRGQQVTLRCSPISGHKSVSWYQQVLGQGPQFIFQYYEKEERGRGNFPDRFSARQFPNYSSELNVNALLLGDSALYLCASSPEPGSSYNEQFFGPGTRLTVL.

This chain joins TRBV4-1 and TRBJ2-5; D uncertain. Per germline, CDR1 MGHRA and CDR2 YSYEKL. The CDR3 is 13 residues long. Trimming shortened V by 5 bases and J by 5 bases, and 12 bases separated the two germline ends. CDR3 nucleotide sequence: TGCGCCAGCAGCTCGACTCCTGGGGAGACCCAGTACTTC. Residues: CASSSTPGETQYF.

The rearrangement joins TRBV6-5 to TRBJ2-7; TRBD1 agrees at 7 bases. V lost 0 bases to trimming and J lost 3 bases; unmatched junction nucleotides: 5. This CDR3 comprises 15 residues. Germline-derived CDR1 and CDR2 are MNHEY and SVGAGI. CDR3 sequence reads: CASSYSRQGDYEQYF. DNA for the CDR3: TGTGCCAGCAGTTACTCGCGACAGGGTGACTACGAGCAGTACTTC.

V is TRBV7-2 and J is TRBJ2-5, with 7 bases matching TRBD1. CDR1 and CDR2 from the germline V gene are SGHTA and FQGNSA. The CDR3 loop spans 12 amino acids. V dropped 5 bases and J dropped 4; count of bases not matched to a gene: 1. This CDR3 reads CASSRGRETQYF. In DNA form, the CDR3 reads TGTGCCAGCAGCAGGGGGCGAGAGACCCAGTACTTC. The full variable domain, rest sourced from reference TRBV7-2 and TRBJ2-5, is GAGVSQSPSNKVTEKGKDVELRCDPISGHTALYWYRQSLGQGLEFLIYFQGNSAPDKSGLPSDRFSAERTGGSVSTLTIQRTQQEDSAVYLCASSRGRETQYFGPGTRLLVL.

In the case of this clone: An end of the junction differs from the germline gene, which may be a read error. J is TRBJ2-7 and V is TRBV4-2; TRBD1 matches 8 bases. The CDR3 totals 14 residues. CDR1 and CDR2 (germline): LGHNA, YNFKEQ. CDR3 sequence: CASSQAGTGGTMDF. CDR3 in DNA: TGTGCCAGCAGCCAAGCAGGAACAGGGGGTACGATGGACTTC.

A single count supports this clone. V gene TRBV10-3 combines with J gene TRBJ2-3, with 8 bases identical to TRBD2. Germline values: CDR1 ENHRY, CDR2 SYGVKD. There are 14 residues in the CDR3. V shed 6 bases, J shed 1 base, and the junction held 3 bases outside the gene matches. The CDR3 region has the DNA TGTGCCATCAGAACCGGGGGGGGCACAGATACGCAGTATTTT. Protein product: CAIRTGGGTDTQYF.